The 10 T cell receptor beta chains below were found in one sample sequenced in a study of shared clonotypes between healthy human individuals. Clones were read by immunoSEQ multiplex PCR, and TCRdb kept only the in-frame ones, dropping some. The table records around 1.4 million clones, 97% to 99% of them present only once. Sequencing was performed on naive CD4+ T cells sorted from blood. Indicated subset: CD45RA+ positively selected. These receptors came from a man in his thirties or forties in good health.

CDR3 in DNA: TGTGCCAGCAGGGGGACTAGCGGGAAGGTCTACGAGCAGTACTTC. The encoded protein is CASRGTSGKVYEQYF. The rearrangement links TRBV28 to TRBJ2-7; 13 bases map to TRBD2. Germline CDR1 reads MDHEN; CDR2 reads SYDVKM. The CDR3 contains 15 residues. Trimming took 6 bases from V and 3 from J; bases not matched to a gene: 5.

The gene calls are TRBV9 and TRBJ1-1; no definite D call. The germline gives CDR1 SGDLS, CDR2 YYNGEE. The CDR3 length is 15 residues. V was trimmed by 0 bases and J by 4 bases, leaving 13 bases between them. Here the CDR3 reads CASSVDLPAATEAFF. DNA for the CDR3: TGTGCCAGCAGCGTAGATCTCCCAGCAGCCACTGAAGCTTTCTTT.

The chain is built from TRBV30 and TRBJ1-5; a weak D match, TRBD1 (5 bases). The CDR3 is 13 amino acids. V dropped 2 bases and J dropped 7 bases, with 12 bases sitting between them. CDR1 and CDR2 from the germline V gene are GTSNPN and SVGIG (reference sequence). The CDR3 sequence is CAWSSGRRQPQHF. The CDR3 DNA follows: TGTGCCTGGAGTTCGGGGCGGAGGCAGCCCCAGCATTTT.

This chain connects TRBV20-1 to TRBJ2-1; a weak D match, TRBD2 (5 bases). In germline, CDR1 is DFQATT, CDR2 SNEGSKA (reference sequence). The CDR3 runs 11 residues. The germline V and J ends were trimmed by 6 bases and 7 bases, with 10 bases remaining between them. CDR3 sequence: CSAPDLNEQFF. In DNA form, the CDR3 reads TGCAGTGCCCCGGACTTAAATGAGCAGTTCTTC.

The CDR3 is CATSRGPGGNYGYTF. CDR3 DNA sequence: TGTGCCACCAGCAGAGGGCCGGGGGGCAACTATGGCTACACCTTC. J is TRBJ1-2 and V is TRBV15; tentatively, D is TRBD1 (6 bases). The CDR3 loop spans 15 amino acids. CDR1 is LNHNV and CDR2 is YYDKDF in the germline V gene (reference sequence). V was clipped by 1 base and J by 2 bases, with 11 bases between them.

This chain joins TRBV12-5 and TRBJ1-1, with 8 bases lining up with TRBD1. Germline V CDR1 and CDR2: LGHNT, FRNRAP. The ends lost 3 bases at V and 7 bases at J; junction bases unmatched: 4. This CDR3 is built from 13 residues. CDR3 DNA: TGTGCTAGTGGTTTCCCAGGGACAGGTGAAGCTTTCTTT. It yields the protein CASGFPGTGEAFF.

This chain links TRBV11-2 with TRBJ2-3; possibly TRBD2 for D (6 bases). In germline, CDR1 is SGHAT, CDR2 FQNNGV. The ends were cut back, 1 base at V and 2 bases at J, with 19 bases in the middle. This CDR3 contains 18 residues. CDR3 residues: CASSLGRGRSRNTDTQYF. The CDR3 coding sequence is TGTGCCAGCAGCTTAGGGAGGGGCCGATCGCGTAACACAGATACGCAGTATTTT. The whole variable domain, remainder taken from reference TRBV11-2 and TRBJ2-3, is EAGVAQSPRYKIIEKRQSVAFWCNPISGHATLYWYQQILGQGPKLLIQFQNNGVVDDSQLPKDRFSAERLKGVDSTLKIQPAKLEDSAVYLCASSLGRGRSRNTDTQYFGPGTRLTVL.

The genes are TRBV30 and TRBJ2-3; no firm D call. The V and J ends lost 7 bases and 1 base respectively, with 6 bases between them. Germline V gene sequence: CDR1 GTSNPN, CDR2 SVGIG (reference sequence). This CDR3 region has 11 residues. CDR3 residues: CAFSRTDTQYF. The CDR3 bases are TGTGCCTTTTCTCGCACAGATACGCAGTATTTT.

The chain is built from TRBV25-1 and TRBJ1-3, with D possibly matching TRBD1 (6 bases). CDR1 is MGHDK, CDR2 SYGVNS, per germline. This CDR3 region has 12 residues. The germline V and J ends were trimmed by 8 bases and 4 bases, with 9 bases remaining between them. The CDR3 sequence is CASQGSGNTIYF. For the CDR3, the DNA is TGTGCCAGCCAGGGGTCCGGAAACACCATATATTTT.

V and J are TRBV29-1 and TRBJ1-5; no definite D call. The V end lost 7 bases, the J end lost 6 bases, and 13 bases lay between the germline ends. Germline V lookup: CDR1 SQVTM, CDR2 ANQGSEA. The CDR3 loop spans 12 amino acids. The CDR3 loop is CSAKDSGQPQHF. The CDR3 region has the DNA TGCAGCGCTAAGGATTCTGGTCAGCCCCAGCATTTT.